These 19 T cell receptor beta chains originate from one sample sequenced in a study of blood T cells in healthy people across ages. A second about 7 to 12 cycle PCR used barcoded and J-beta primers. TCRdb itself ran the 5' RACE reads through MiXCR, one entry per CDR3 protein. Of hundreds of thousands of distinct CDR3 sequences listed, around 43% were seen once; the top ten hold around 21%. The sequencing sample was made of blood. These receptors came from a man aged 55 to 70 in good health.

The V gene is TRBV20-1, the J gene TRBJ2-3, with TRBD2 matching over 8 bases. The CDR3 covers 17 residues. V was clipped by 3 bases and J by 0 bases; unmatched bases: 11. Germline values: CDR1 DFQATT, CDR2 SNEGSKA (reference sequence). In nucleotides, the CDR3 is TGCAGTGCTAGCCCTCGGCGGGGGGTCGCTAGCACAGATACGCAGTATTTT. This sequence encodes CSASPRRGVASTDTQYF.

This clonotype was counted between two and nine times. The chain has TRBV11-2 and TRBJ1-5; D not resolved. This CDR3 spans 14 amino acids. V gave up 0 bases and J gave up 6 bases, with 9 bases separating them. The V gene's germline CDR1 is SGHAT and CDR2 FQNNGV. The CDR3: CASSLDGLGQPQHF. The DNA of the CDR3 is TGTGCCAGCAGCTTAGACGGTTTAGGTCAGCCCCAGCATTTT.

The chain recombines TRBV28 with TRBJ2-7, with 7 nucleotides matching TRBD1. Germline CDR1 reads MDHEN; CDR2 reads SYDVKM. The CDR3 consists of 14 residues. V dropped 7 bases and J dropped 0; count of bases not matched to a gene: 6. The CDR3 nucleotides read TGTGCCAGCACCATACAGGGGTCCTCCTACGAGCAGTACTTC. Protein: CASTIQGSSYEQYF. Looking up the rest from reference TRBV28 and TRBJ2-7 gives the full variable domain: DVKVTQSSRYLVKRTGEKVFLECVQDMDHENMFWYRQDPGLGLRLIYFSYDVKMKEKGDIPEGYSVSREKKERFSLILESASTNQTSMYLCASTIQGSSYEQYFGPGTRLTVT.

The CDR3 region is CASSSGTGSEQYF. The CDR3 DNA sequence: TGTGCCAGCAGCTCGGGGACAGGGTCGGAGCAGTACTTC. The gene calls are TRBV5-6 and TRBJ2-7; 9 bases are a match to TRBD1. In germline, CDR1 is SGHDT, CDR2 YYEEEE. This CDR3 region has 13 residues. After removal of 3 bases from V and 7 bases from J, the junction contained 5 bases not matched to a gene.

This clonotype turned up a few times. This chain uses TRBV28 with TRBJ2-1, with D perhaps matching TRBD2 (5 bases). V was pared by 5 bases and J by 3 bases, with 8 bases between. From germline, CDR1 is MDHEN and CDR2 SYDVKM. This CDR3 is 13 amino acids long. The CDR3 nucleotides are TGTGCCAGCAGTCCGGGATTCTACAATGAGCAGTTCTTC. This sequence encodes CASSPGFYNEQFF.

This clonotype was detected only a few times. The CDR3: CSVEGQTRNYGYTF. CDR3 coding DNA: TGCAGCGTTGAAGGGCAGACTAGGAACTATGGCTACACCTTC. The chain carries TRBV29-1 and TRBJ1-2; D remains ambiguous. Trimming removed 1 base from V and 2 bases from J, with 11 bases in between. This CDR3 region has 14 residues. The V gene's germline CDR1 is SQVTM and CDR2 ANQGSEA.

This clonotype was counted once. The gene calls are TRBV20-1 and TRBJ2-7; the D call may be TRBD1 or TRBD2 (5 bases each). Germline values: CDR1 DFQATT, CDR2 SNEGSKA (reference sequence). V shed 1 base and J shed 4 bases, with 11 bases lying between them. The CDR3 runs to 13 residues. The CDR3 is CSARAGDGYEQYF. DNA of the CDR3: TGCAGTGCTAGAGCCGGGGACGGTTACGAGCAGTACTTC.

The rearrangement links TRBV5-1 to TRBJ2-4; either TRBD1 or TRBD2 may fit D (6 bases each). TRBJ2-7 matches the DNA end more closely, so the J call is doubtful. CDR1 and CDR2 from the germline V gene are SGHRS and YFSETQ. The CDR3 sequence is 15 residues long. The CDR3 DNA sequence: TGCGCCAGCAGCCTTTTGGGGGGCCTTTCCTACGAGCAGTACTTC. Translating gives CASSLLGGLSYEQYF.

This clonotype came up a few times. V is TRBV2 and J is TRBJ2-1, with TRBD1 matching 9 bases. This CDR3 spans 15 amino acids. CDR1 and CDR2 from the germline V gene are SNHLY and FYNNEI. V lost 7 bases and J lost 6; bases outside the gene matches: 10. The CDR3, as DNA: TGTGCCAGCACTTTAGGACAGGGGAGGAGCAATGAGCAGTTCTTC. Residues: CASTLGQGRSNEQFF.

The J gene is TRBJ1-5, the V gene TRBV18; 7 positions match TRBD1. Germline V CDR1 and CDR2: KGHSH, LQKENI. Unmatched junction bases numbered 8, after V lost 4 bases and J lost 5 bases. This CDR3 has 15 residues. This CDR3 reads CASSLQTGSDQPQHF. The CDR3 nucleotides are TGTGCCAGCTCACTCCAGACAGGGTCGGATCAGCCCCAGCATTTT. Combining the CDR3 with reference TRBV18 and TRBJ1-5 gives the whole variable domain NAGVMQNPRHLVRRRGQEARLRCSPMKGHSHVYWYRQLPEEGLKFMVYLQKENIIDESGMPKERFSAEFPKEGPSILRIQQVVRGDSAAYFCASSLQTGSDQPQHFGDGTRLSIL.

There are a few counts of this clonotype. The chain uses TRBV29-1 and TRBJ1-5; D remains unclear. V lost 5 bases to trimming and J lost 1 base, with 9 bases between them. Germline CDR1 SQVTM, CDR2 ANQGSEA. The length of the CDR3 is 13 residues. The CDR3 region has the DNA TGCAGCGTTCTTTACGGAAGCAATCAGCCCCAGCATTTT. It encodes CSVLYGSNQPQHF. The whole variable domain, remainder taken from reference TRBV29-1 and TRBJ1-5, is SAVISQKPSRDICQRGTSLTIQCQVDSQVTMMFWYRQQPGQSLTLIATANQGSEATYESGFVIDKFPISRPNLTFSTLTVSNMSPEDSSIYLCSVLYGSNQPQHFGDGTRLSIL.

V usage is TRBV3-1 and J usage is TRBJ1-1, with D perhaps matching TRBD1 (5 bases). This CDR3 contains 15 residues. Per the germline V gene, CDR1 is LGHDT and CDR2 is YNNKEL (reference sequence). V was clipped by 5 bases and J by 5 bases, with 18 bases between them. The CDR3 coding sequence is TGTGCCAGCAGCTCCCCCGAGAGGGGAAGAACTGAAGCTTTCTTT. Its protein product is CASSSPERGRTEAFF.

With regard to this clonotype: A much larger clone differs from this one at a single base, so this may be a read error. This rearrangement joins TRBV10-3 to TRBJ2-1, with unresolved D. This CDR3 spans 12 amino acids. The germline CDR1 and CDR2 sequences are ENHRY and SYGVKD. Trimming shortened V by 6 bases and J by 10 bases, and 13 bases separated the two germline ends. CDR3 bases: TGTGCCATCAGGATGAGCTCCTACGAGCAGTTCTTC. Its protein product is CAIRMSSYEQFF.

The chain links TRBV7-2 to TRBJ2-5, with TRBD2 matching over 7 bases. The CDR3 is 17 amino acids. J gave up 1 base and V 3 bases, and 11 bases lay outside the gene matches. The V gene's germline CDR1 is SGHTA and CDR2 FQGNSA. The CDR3 reads CASSLRLASPVQETQYF. For the CDR3, the DNA is TGTGCCAGCAGCTTGAGACTAGCATCGCCGGTCCAAGAGACCCAGTACTTC.

This clonotype was recorded only once. The J gene is TRBJ1-5, the V gene TRBV20-1; D is unresolved. With 0 bases removed from V and 5 bases from J, the gap between germline ends came to 11 bases. The CDR3 runs to 14 residues. Germline V gene lookup returns CDR1 DFQATT and CDR2 SNEGSKA (reference sequence). CDR3 sequence: CSARDPSPYQPQHF. The CDR3 bases are TGCAGTGCTAGAGACCCCAGCCCATATCAGCCCCAGCATTTT.

The rearrangement links TRBV11-3 to TRBJ2-1; D remains unclear. V was shortened by 3 bases and J by 7 bases, with 10 bases between the two germline ends. The germline V gene encodes CDR1 SGHNT and CDR2 YENEEA. The CDR3 spans 13 residues. CDR3 protein: CASSFRTENEQFF. In nucleotides, the CDR3 is TGTGCCAGCAGCTTCAGGACCGAAAATGAGCAGTTCTTC.

The CDR3 nucleotides read TGTGCCAGCAGCCGTAGAGACGGAAAACTAATCACAGATACGCAGTATTTT. Encoded protein: CASSRRDGKLITDTQYF. This chain connects TRBV7-9 to TRBJ2-3; D unclear. The germline V gene has CDR1 SEHNR and CDR2 FQNEAQ (reference sequence). The CDR3 has 17 amino acids. Trimming took 5 bases from V and 2 from J, leaving 20 bases between them. Full variable domain (outside the CDR3, taken from reference TRBV7-9 and TRBJ2-3): DTGVSQNPRHKITKRGQNVTFRCDPISEHNRLYWYRQTLGQGPEFLTYFQNEAQLEKSRLLSDRFSAERPKGSFSTLEIQRTEQGDSAMYLCASSRRDGKLITDTQYFGPGTRLTVL.

This clonotype was observed a handful of times. The chain links TRBV6-2 or TRBV6-3 to TRBJ2-3, with TRBD2 matching over 10 bases. V was pared by 7 bases and J by 6 bases, with 7 bases of the junction left unmatched. Germline V gene lookup returns CDR1 MNHEY and CDR2 SVGEGT. The length of the CDR3 is 14 residues. This CDR3 is CASNIGSGGDTQYF. The DNA for the CDR3 is TGTGCCAGCAACATAGGTAGCGGGGGGGATACGCAGTATTTT.

This clonotype came up a few times. Here the CDR3 DNA reads TGTGCCAGCAAGCCACGGACTAGCGGGGGACGAGATACGCAGTATTTT. Protein: CASKPRTSGGRDTQYF. The V gene is TRBV6-1, the J gene TRBJ2-3, with 13 bases that match TRBD2. The germline gives CDR1 MNHNS, CDR2 SASEGT. This CDR3 contains 16 residues. Trimming took 7 bases from V and 5 from J; bases not matched to a gene: 9.